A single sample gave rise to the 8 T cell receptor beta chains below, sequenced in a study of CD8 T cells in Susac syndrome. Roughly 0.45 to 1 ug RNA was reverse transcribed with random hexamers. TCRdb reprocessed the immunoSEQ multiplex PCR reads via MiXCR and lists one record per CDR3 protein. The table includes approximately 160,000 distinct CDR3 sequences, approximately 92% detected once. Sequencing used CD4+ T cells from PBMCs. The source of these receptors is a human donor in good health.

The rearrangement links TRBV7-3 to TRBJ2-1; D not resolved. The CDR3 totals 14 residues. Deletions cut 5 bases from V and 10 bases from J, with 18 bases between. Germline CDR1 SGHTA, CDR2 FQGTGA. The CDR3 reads CASSPSLGSAEQFF. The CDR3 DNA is TGTGCCAGCAGCCCCTCCCTGGGCAGCGCCGAGCAGTTCTTC.

The chain's CDR3 is CASRGGLSGGQHEQFF. The CDR3, as DNA: TGTGCCAGCAGGGGTGGGCTAAGCGGGGGCCAACATGAGCAGTTCTTC. The chain joins TRBV6-1 to TRBJ2-1; TRBD2 matches at 8 bases. The CDR3 has 16 amino acids. CDR1 is MNHNS, CDR2 SASEGT, per germline. The J segment lost 8 bases and the V segment lost 6 bases, leaving 15 bases of the junction unmatched.

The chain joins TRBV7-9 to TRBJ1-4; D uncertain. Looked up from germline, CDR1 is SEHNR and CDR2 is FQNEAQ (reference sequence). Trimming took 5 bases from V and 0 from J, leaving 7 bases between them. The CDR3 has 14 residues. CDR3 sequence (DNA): TGTGCCAGCAGCCTCCAGTCAACTAATGAAAAACTGTTTTTT. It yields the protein CASSLQSTNEKLFF.

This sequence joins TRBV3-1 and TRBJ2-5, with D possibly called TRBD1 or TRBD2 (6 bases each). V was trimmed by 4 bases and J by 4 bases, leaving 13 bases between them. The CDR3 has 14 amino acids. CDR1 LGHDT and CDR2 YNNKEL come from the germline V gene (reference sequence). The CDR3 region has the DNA TGTGCCAGCAGCCCGACGGGGGCAGGAGAGACCCAGTACTTC. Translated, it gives CASSPTGAGETQYF.

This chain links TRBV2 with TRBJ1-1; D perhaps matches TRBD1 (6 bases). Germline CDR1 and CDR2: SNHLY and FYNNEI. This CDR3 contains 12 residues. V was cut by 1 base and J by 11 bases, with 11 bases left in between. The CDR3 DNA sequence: TGTGCCAGCAGTGAAGACAGGGCTGGGGCTTTCTTT. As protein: CASSEDRAGAFF.

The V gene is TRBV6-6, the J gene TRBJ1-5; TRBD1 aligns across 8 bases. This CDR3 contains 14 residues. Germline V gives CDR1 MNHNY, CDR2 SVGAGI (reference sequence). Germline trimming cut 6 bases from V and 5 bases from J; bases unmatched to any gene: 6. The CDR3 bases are TGTGCCAGCAGACTCAGGGGGCTCGATCAGCCCCAGCATTTT. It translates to CASRLRGLDQPQHF.

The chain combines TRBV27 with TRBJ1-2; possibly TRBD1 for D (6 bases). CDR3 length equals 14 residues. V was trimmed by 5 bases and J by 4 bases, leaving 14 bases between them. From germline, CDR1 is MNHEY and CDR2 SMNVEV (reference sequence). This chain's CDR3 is CASSPPGQLYGYTF. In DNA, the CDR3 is TGTGCCAGCAGTCCACCTGGACAGCTCTATGGCTACACCTTC.

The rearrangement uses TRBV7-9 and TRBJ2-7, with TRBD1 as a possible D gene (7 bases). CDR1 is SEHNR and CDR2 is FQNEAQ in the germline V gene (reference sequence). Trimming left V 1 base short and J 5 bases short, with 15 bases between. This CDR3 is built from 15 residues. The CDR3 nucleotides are TGTGCCAGCAGCTTAGACGCAGGGGGGACGGACGAGCAGTACTTC. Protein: CASSLDAGGTDEQYF.